This record looks at one T cell receptor (beta chain) sequence and its context. Its antigen remains unknown. This specimen comes from a study of identifying expanded T cells in peripheral blood. Points from the study as a whole: Technical replicates showed about 1.2 changed clones; two weeks around 15; four weeks 19.

Using immunoSEQ multiplex PCR, the repertoire was profiled, and TCRdb retains in-frame clones only, with some absent. There are under 95,000 clones in the sample; over 75% occur only once, and approximately 3% lies in the top ten. Trimming stripped 0 bases from V and 3 bases from J, with 9 bases between. The length of the CDR3 is 14 residues. Germline V gene lookup returns CDR1 LGHNA and CDR2 YSLEER. What was sequenced was blood. The TCR originated in a person aged 18 to 70 in good health. The V and J genes are TRBV4-3 and TRBJ2-7; D unresolved. Here the CDR3 DNA reads TGCGCCAGCAGCCAAGATGGCAGCAGCTACGAGCAGTACTTC. It translates to CASSQDGSSYEQYF.